Each of the 12 T cell receptor beta chains below was sequenced from the same sample in a study of OX40 agonist ivuxolimab in advanced cancers. Measured with immunoSEQ multiplex PCR; TCRdb has only the in-frame clones, and not every one. The sample lists around 67,000 clones, about 80% occurring once. This specimen consisted of CD4+ or CD8+ T cells sorted from blood, obtained in a trial of the OX40 agonist ivuxolimab. These receptors were collected from an adult with an advanced solid tumor such as melanoma, head and neck, liver or kidney cancer.

The rearrangement joins TRBV7-3 to TRBJ1-1; maybe TRBD1 (5 bases). V was trimmed by 4 bases and J by 0 bases, leaving 9 bases between them. Per the germline V gene, CDR1 is SGHTA and CDR2 is FQGTGA. The CDR3 consists of 14 residues. This chain's CDR3 is CASSSDSLNTEAFF. CDR3 nucleotide sequence: TGTGCCAGCAGCTCCGACAGTTTGAACACTGAAGCTTTCTTT.

The chain joins TRBV5-1 to TRBJ1-4; 9 nucleotides match TRBD1. The germline V gene has CDR1 SGHRS and CDR2 YFSETQ. Germline trimming cut 4 bases from V and 10 bases from J; bases unmatched to any gene: 8. This CDR3 is built from 14 residues. The CDR3 region has the DNA TGCGCCAGCAGCGCTTACAGGGGGCCGGGAAAACTGTTTTTT. Translation: CASSAYRGPGKLFF.

The genes are TRBV4-1 and TRBJ1-6; no clear D gene. Per germline, CDR1 MGHRA and CDR2 YSYEKL. V was clipped by 1 base and J by 5 bases, with 6 bases between them. CDR3 length: 14 residues. The CDR3 sequence is CASSQVQNNSPLHF. CDR3 in DNA: TGCGCCAGCAGCCAAGTGCAGAATAATTCACCCCTCCACTTT.

The chain links TRBV5-4 to TRBJ1-1; perhaps TRBD1 as D (5 bases). V lost 3 bases and J 2 bases, leaving 11 bases between the germline ends. CDR3 length: 14 residues. Germline lookup yields CDR1 SGHNT and CDR2 YYREEE (reference sequence). The CDR3: CASSSRGSNTEAFF. The CDR3 nucleotides read TGTGCCAGCAGCTCAAGGGGATCTAACACTGAAGCTTTCTTT.

This chain connects TRBV11-2 to TRBJ2-1, with 7 bases matching TRBD1. The CDR3 consists of 13 residues. After removal of 2 bases from V and 10 bases from J, the junction contained 5 bases not matched to a gene. CDR1 SGHAT and CDR2 FQNNGV come from the germline V gene. The CDR3, as DNA: TGTGCCAGCAGCTTAATCAGGGGGAAGGAGCAGTTCTTC. Its protein product is CASSLIRGKEQFF.

This chain joins TRBV15 and TRBJ1-2; D is perhaps TRBD1 (5 bases). V shed 1 base and J shed 4 bases, with 19 bases lying between them. The CDR3 consists of 17 residues. The germline gives CDR1 LNHNV, CDR2 YYDKDF (reference sequence). The CDR3 is CATSRGGGETGAYGYTF. The CDR3, as DNA: TGTGCCACCAGCAGAGGAGGCGGGGAAACAGGAGCCTATGGCTACACCTTC.

This chain connects TRBV10-3 to TRBJ1-2; tentative D call: TRBD1 (5 bases). Germline assignment: CDR1 ENHRY and CDR2 SYGVKD. The CDR3 sequence is 13 residues long. The V end was cut by 8 bases, the J end by 4 bases, with 14 bases between. CDR3 protein: CAIGEDGTYGYTF. The CDR3 nucleotides read TGTGCCATCGGAGAGGACGGGACCTATGGCTACACCTTC.

This chain links TRBV6-6 with TRBJ1-4; no clear D. Looked up from germline, CDR1 is MNHNY and CDR2 is SVGAGI (reference sequence). V shed 0 bases and J shed 11 bases, with 13 bases lying between them. The CDR3 has 14 amino acids. CDR3 sequence: CASSYSSSDGKLFF. The CDR3 DNA is TGTGCCAGCAGTTACTCAAGTTCTGACGGGAAACTGTTTTTT.

The J gene is TRBJ1-2, the V gene TRBV5-1; D remains ambiguous. The V end lost 6 bases, the J end lost 8 bases, and 17 bases lay between the germline ends. There are 13 residues in the CDR3. Germline CDR1 is SGHRS and CDR2 is YFSETQ. The CDR3 DNA is TGCGCCAGCACCTACGGGGATTTATGGGGCTACACCTTC. Translation gives CASTYGDLWGYTF.

The V gene is TRBV5-1, the J gene TRBJ2-3; possible D gene TRBD1, 6 bases. Germline lookup yields CDR1 SGHRS and CDR2 YFSETQ. This CDR3 contains 13 residues. Trimming left V 7 bases short and J 1 base short, with 10 bases between. In DNA, the CDR3 is TGCGCCAGCGGACAGCCTCGCACAGATACGCAGTATTTT. Residues: CASGQPRTDTQYF.

The CDR3 coding sequence is TGCAGCGTTGGAACACAGGGGGGGAGTGGCTACACCTTC. Its translation: CSVGTQGGSGYTF. The chain uses TRBV29-1 and TRBJ1-2, with 8 bases aligning to TRBD1. CDR1 and CDR2 from the germline V gene are SQVTM and ANQGSEA. The trim removed 4 bases at V and 7 bases at J, leaving 8 bases unmatched. The CDR3 spans 13 residues.

The chain combines TRBV7-3 with TRBJ1-1; a possible D gene is TRBD1 (6 bases). The CDR3 is 16 amino acids. V lost 3 bases to trimming and J lost 5 bases, with 19 bases between them. Per the germline V gene, CDR1 is SGHTA and CDR2 is FQGTGA. The CDR3 loop reads CASSLRPQGGLTEAFF. Here the CDR3 DNA reads TGTGCCAGCAGCTTGAGACCACAGGGCGGGTTGACTGAAGCTTTCTTT.